One TCR beta chain is described in this entry. In this sample, this clone turned up once. Its antigen is currently not known. Base qualities are not recorded, but no much larger clone differs from it by a single base. This specimen comes from a study of cytomegalovirus exposure and HLA in healthy donors (dated by TCRdb to the late 2010s). A note on the overall study: An earlier analysis of some 500 of the donors reported about 250 Gb of sequence data and 117 million unique TCR beta sequences from roughly 200 million T cells. All discovery cohort repertoires had been generated using a single sequencing platform. About 5 DR-DQ haplotypes were handled as single units for association and clustering, since linkage in the cohort was strong. Among about 400 genotyped donors of the cohort, an average of roughly 230,000 unique TCR beta nucleotide sequences was sequenced per donor, of which about 18% were non-productive. HLA typing covered class I and class II loci at four-digit resolution. Of the roughly 400 genotyped donors, over 65% fell in the genetic ancestry cluster associated with self-reported Caucasian donors. The study used immunosequencing to profile the T cell repertoires of approximately 650 subjects and linked those repertoires to cytomegalovirus serostatus. A separate validation cohort of 100 to 150 different subjects was used in addition to the approximately 700-subject first cohort. To predict cytomegalovirus infection status, the study combined high-throughput TCR immunosequencing, statistical association of individual TCRs with disease status, and machine learning. Roughly 300 gigabases of sequencing data and approximately 85 million unique TCR sequences were included in an early release covering about 700 HLA-typed donors. Donor age, sex, ethnicity and CMV serostatus were compiled together with the repertoire data. A later genetic analysis used genome-wide SNP genotypes for about 60% of the 666 donors, treating that subset as a discovery cohort. In an earlier analysis of roughly 600 of the donors, high-throughput TCR beta sequencing was used to judge whether each TCR beta V gene segment behaved as functional or pseudogenic. The study was designed to test whether signatures of past pathogen exposure could be identified by cataloging public T cell receptors. In the later analysis, no new phenotypic data were used to find candidate immune exposures; instead, reliance was placed on TCR beta sequences and their occurrence across donors. The number of donors typed differed by locus, with roughly 629-640 for A, B, C, DRB1 and DQB1, roughly 520 for DQA1, approximately 580 for DPA1, and roughly 450 for DPB1. In a later analysis, previously published TCR beta repertoires from 670 or so donors were re-analyzed and high-resolution HLA genotyping was added so that TCR occurrence patterns could be studied.

The cohort consisted of 600 to 700 healthy bone marrow donors. At the time of sampling, all cohort members were nominally healthy, though unrecorded immune exposures were likely present. The donor tested CMV seropositive and was one of the 289 seropositive cohort members. A peripheral blood sample was provided by each donor, and peripheral blood mononuclear cells were used for TCR beta sequencing. Genomic DNA extraction from the blood cell samples was performed with the Qiagen DNeasy Blood Extraction Kit. Study-wide conclusions, independent of this receptor: Specific HLA alleles were associated with over 15,000 TCR beta sequences at a false discovery rate of 0.05 in a later analysis. A further reported finding was that TCR beta sequences accurately predicted the HLA-A and HLA-B alleles for most subjects in the first cohort. It was suggested by the authors that the approach could potentially be generalized to other disease states and immunological phenotypes. In a later analysis, HLA-associated TCR beta chains showed more clonal expansion and lower generation probabilities than non-associated chains that were equally common. In this cohort, only TCR beta chains were sequenced, and detectable features were limited by the absence of alpha or paired-chain data. An earlier analysis of approximately 530 of the donors showed that most TCR beta V segments appeared in productive rearrangements either about 90% or about 30% of the time, which broadly matched IMGT annotations. Some IMGT-functional V segments, including TRBV6-2 and TRBV6-3, could not be distinguished by the 87-base-pair reads and were therefore excluded. A total of around 150 TCR beta chains were listed by the study as associated with cytomegalovirus. While some public TCRs were present in many individuals, most TCR sequences turned up only very rarely across donors. In vitro tests confirmed that a few of the cytomegalovirus-associated TCR beta chains recognize cytomegalovirus antigens. Several of the top co-occurrence clusters appeared to be linked to parvovirus B19, influenza, CMV and Epstein-Barr virus, according to a later analysis. For the cohort, immune exposure information was limited to CMV serostatus. A later genetic analysis associated a missense DCLRE1C variant with V-gene and J-gene trimming of TCR beta chains, and an independent cohort replicated the association. When HLA alleles, especially DR and DQ, strongly co-occurred, attributing TCR associations to individual alleles was difficult. Because some donors lacked HLA typing at each locus, the association tests relied only on the typed subset. According to a later genetic analysis, donors in an Asian-associated ancestry cluster had fewer N-insertions in productive TCRs than the approximately 610-donor mean. In a later analysis, most CMV-associated TCR beta chains were found to appear HLA-restricted, with HLA associations seemingly driven largely by CMV exposure. A group of highly shared sequence variants was considered likely to be a technical artifact of the sequencing pipeline. Because counts were too low, roughly 18 rarely observed V segments, including chromosome 9 orphons, were left out of the earlier analysis of 587 of the donors. Sequencing depth was assumed to be roughly uniform across donors in the presence/absence analyses, though that assumption may not hold. In both the original and validation cohorts, the classifier was reported to diagnose cytomegalovirus status with high specificity and sensitivity. Linkage disequilibrium might explain the correlated functional status among segregating V segments, but an unknown experimental factor could not be ruled out. A later analysis found that TCR association rates varied across HLA loci, with DRB1 alleles showing the most associated TCRs and HLA-C alleles the fewest.

Receptor amplification or capture employed the immunoSEQ multiplex PCR assay. A mixture of 60 forward primers for TCR Vbeta segments and 13 reverse primers for TCR Jbeta segments was used in the multiplex PCR. A multiplex PCR assay on genomic DNA amplified the CDR3 region of rearranged TCR beta genes. Amplified TCR beta libraries were sequenced as 87-base-pair reads on the Illumina HiSeq System. Per the authors' processing: A later analysis tallied about 77 million unique TCR beta chains across the 550 to 850 repertoires, and approximately 11 million of those chains were shared by two or more donors. Raw reads were error-corrected and collapsed into unique sequences by a nearest-neighbor algorithm in which closely related sequences were merged to remove PCR and sequencing errors. Alignment of CDR3 sequences to IMGT reference sequences was used to assign V, D and J gene segments. Each retained sequence needed at least a six-nucleotide match to both a V gene segment and a J gene segment. A rearrangement counted as productive if the CDR3 had no stop codons and remained in frame with V and J, and every other rearrangement counted as non-productive. Following IMGT convention, CDR3 was defined as the stretch from the second conserved V-encoded cysteine up to the conserved J-encoded phenylalanine. Sequences without an unambiguous match to a single V gene segment were excluded from the earlier analysis of over 500 of the donors. In an earlier analysis of more than 500 of the donors, a V segment was called functional when productive rearrangements were above 56.7%, and segregating when the standard deviation between donors exceeded 5%. To diagnose cytomegalovirus status from the catalog of TCR beta chain sequences, a statistical classification framework was built. A later analysis assigned V and J genes by comparing TCR nucleotide sequences with IMGT/GENE-DB human TR gene sequences. A later analysis assigned CDR3 sequences and most-parsimonious VDJ recombination scenarios with the TCRdist pipeline. In a later analysis, each TCR beta chain was defined by its CDR3 amino acid sequence together with its V-gene family, and reads lacking a unique V-gene family were excluded. A later analysis removed several hundred highly shared, low-generation-probability nucleotide sequences to deal with suspected cross-contamination and a sequencing artifact. For each public chain, a later analysis derived a clonal expansion index from normalized ranks of inferred template counts within each repertoire. A later analysis computed generation probabilities with a VDJ recombination model fitted to out-of-frame rearrangements, and checked the results against IGoR. A later analysis scored TCR-TCR, TCR-HLA and TCR-CMV co-occurrence with hypergeometric tests, applying a repertoire-size bias correction to TCR pairs. To estimate false discovery rates, a later analysis permuted the HLA or CMV assignments 20 times. In a later analysis, co-occurring TCRs were grouped with DBSCAN, and TCRdist sequence similarity was added when clustering was performed within HLA-allele-positive subsets. For co-occurrence clustering, repertoires with fewer than 30,000 or more than 120,000 public chains were excluded, along with five repertoires with anomalous nucleotide sharing. TCRdb holds this immuneACCESS table with in-frame rearrangements only. Some clones are missing; in checked studies, unresolved V genes explain under half, and the rest has no known cause. V and J calls and clone size are as listed in that table; D and trimming were resolved from the DNA. This sample comprises 65,000 or so clones, approximately 80% of them detected only once. The top ten constitute approximately 3.5% of the sample.

Including the terminal cysteine and phenylalanine, the CDR3 comprises 15 residues. Of all the DNA, just the CDR3 is kept, 45 bases in frame from base 1. Here the chain combines TRBV1 and TRBJ2-1; TRBD2 is taken as the D call from the table, unchecked against the DNA. TRBV1 is a pseudogene segment. Source material: PBMCs. This TCR came from a woman aged 40 to 50 in good health and CMV-seropositive. The sequenced DNA is TGCACCAGCGGCCACGGTGGAGGAGGGCAGGATGAGCAGTTCTTC. Its protein is CTSGHGGGGQDEQFF.